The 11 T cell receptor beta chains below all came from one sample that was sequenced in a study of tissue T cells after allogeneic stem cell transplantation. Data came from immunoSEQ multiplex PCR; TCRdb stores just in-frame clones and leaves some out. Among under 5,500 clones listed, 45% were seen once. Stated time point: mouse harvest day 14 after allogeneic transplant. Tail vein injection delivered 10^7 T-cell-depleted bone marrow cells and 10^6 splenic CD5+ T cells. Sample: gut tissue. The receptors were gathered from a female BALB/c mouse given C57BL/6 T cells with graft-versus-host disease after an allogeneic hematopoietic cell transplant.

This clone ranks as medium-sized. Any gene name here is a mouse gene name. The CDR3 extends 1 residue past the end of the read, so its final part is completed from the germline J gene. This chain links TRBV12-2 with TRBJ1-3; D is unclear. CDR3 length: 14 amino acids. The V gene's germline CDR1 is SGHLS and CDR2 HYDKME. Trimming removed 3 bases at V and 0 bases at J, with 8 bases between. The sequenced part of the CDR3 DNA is TGTGCCAGCTCTTTTGACCGTTCTGGAAATACGCTCTAT. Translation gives CASSFDRSGNTLY. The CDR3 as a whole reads CASSFDRSGNTLYF. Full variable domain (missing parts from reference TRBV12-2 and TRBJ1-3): NSGVVQSPRYIIKGKGERSILKCIPISGHLSVAWYQQTQGQELKFFIQHYDKMERDKGNLPSRFSVQQFDDYHSEMNMSALELEDSAVYFCASSFDRSGNTLYFGEGSRLIVV.

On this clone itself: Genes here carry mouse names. CDR3 bases read: TGTGCCAGCAGAACGGGACAAGCAAACTCCGACTACACC. It specifies CASRTGQANSDYT. The whole CDR3 reads CASRTGQANSDYTF. The V and J genes are TRBV26 and TRBJ1-2; the D gene is possibly TRBD1 (6 bases). The DNA ends 1 residue before the CDR3 does, and the rest of the CDR3 is filled in from the germline J gene. The germline V gene has CDR1 KGHPV and CDR2 FQNQEV (reference sequence). The length of the CDR3 is 14 residues. Trimming left V 6 bases short and J 0 bases short, with 11 bases between.

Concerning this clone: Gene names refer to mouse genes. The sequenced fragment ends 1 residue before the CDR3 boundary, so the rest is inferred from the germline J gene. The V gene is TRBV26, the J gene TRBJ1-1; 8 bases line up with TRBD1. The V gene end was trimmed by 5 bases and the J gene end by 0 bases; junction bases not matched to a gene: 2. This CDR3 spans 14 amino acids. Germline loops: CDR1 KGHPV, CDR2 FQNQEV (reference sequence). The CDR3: CASSSQGANTEVFF. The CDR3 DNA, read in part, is TGTGCCAGCAGTTCACAGGGGGCAAACACAGAAGTCTTC.

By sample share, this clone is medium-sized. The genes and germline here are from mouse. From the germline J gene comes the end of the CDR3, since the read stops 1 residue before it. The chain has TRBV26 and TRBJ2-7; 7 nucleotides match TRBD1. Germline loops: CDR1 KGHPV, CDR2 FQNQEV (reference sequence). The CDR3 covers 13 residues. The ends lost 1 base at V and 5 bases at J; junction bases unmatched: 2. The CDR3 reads CASSLLDRNEQYF. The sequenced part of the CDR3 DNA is TGTGCCAGCAGTCTGTTGGACAGGAATGAACAGTAC.

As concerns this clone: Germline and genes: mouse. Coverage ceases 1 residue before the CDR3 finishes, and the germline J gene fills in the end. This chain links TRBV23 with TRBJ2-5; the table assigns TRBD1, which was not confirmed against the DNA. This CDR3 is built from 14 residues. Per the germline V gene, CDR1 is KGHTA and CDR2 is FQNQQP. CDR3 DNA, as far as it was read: TGCTCCAGCAGTCAGAACAGGGGAGGAGACACCCAGTAC. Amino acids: CSSSQNRGGDTQY. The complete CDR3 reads CSSSQNRGGDTQYF. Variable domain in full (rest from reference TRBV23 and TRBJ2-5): DAAVTQKPRYLIKMKGQEAEMKCIPEKGHTAVFWYQQKQSKELKFLIYFQNQQPLDQIDMVKERFSAVCPSSSLCSLGIRTCEAEDSALYLCSSSQNRGGDTQYFGPGTRLLVL.

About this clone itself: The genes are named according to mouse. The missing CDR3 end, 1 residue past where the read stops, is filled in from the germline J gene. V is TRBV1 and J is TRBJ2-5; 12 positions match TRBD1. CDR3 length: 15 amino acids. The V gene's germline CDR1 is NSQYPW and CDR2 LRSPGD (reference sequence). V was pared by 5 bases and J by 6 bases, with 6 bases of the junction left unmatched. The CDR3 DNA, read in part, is TGCACCTGCAGTTTCCCGGGACAGGGGGCTGACACCCAGTAC. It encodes CTCSFPGQGADTQY. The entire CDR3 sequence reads CTCSFPGQGADTQYF.

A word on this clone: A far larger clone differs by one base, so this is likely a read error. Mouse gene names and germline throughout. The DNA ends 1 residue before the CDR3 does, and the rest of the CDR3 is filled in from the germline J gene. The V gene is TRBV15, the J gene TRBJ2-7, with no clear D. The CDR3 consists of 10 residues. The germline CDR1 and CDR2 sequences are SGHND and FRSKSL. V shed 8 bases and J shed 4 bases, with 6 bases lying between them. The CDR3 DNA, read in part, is TGTGCCAGCCGTCAATATGAACAGTAC. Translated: CASRQYEQY. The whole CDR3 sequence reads CASRQYEQYF.

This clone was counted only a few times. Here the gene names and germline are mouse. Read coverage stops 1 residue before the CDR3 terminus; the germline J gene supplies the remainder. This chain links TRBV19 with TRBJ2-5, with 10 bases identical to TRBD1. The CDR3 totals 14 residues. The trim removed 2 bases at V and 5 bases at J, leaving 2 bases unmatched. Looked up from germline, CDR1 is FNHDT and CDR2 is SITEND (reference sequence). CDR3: CASSMGTGVDTQYF. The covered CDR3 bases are TGTGCCAGCAGTATGGGGACAGGGGTAGACACCCAGTAC.

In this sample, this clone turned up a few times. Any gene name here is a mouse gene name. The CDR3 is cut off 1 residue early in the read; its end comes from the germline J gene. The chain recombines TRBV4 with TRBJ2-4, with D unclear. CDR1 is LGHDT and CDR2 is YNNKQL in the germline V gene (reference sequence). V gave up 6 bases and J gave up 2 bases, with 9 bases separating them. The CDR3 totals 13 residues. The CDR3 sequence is CASSNRDQNTLYF. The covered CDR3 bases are TGTGCCAGCAGTAACAGAGATCAAAACACCTTGTAC.

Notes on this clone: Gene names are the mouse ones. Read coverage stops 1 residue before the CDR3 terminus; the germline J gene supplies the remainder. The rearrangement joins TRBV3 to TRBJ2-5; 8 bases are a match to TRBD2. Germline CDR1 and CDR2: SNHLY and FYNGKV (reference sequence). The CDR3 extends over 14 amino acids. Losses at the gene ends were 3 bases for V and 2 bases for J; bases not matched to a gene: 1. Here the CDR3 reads CASSFWGVQDTQYF. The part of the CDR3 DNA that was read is TGTGCCAGCAGCTTCTGGGGGGTCCAAGACACCCAGTAC.

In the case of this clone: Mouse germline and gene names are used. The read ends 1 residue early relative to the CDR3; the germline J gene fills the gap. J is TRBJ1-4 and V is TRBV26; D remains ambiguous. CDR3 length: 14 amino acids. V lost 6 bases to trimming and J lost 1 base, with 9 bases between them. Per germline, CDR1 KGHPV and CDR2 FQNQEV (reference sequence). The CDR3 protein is CASRRQNSNERLFF. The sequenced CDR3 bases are TGTGCCAGCAGGCGGCAAAATTCCAACGAAAGATTATTT.